This T cell receptor beta chain emerged from a study of STAT3 mutations in large granular lymphocyte leukemia. Study-level background: Canonical activating STAT3 mutations were detected in roughly half of the longitudinally sequenced T-LGLL patients. Study conclusions and caveats: In T-cell large granular lymphocyte leukemia, about half of patients showed multiple immunodominant subclonotypes. Variable sampling intervals and differing treatment regimens complicated linking therapy response to TCR clonal burden changes. After therapy, about 35% of the 18 patients switched clonotypes, all new clones STAT3 wild type. Clonal expansion was inferred from other time points because no sample existed at each clone's first appearance.

Regarding this clone: The antigen remains undetermined.

This CDR3 is 15 amino acids long. The germline gives CDR1 MNHEY, CDR2 SVGAGI. V was clipped by 0 bases and J by 1 base; unmatched bases: 3. This table comes from immunoSEQ multiplex PCR, and its TCRdb copy is limited to in-frame clones, with some not included. The sample carries 2,000 to 3,000 clones, approximately 32% recorded once. This sequence was found in a human donor with T large granular lymphocyte leukemia. Some clones in this sample may be carry-over from other donors' samples. Input material: PBMCs. The gene calls are TRBV6-5 and TRBJ2-7; TRBD1 agrees at 7 bases. The CDR3 sequence: CASSYSTTGSYEQYF. The CDR3 bases are TGTGCCAGCAGTTACTCGACGACAGGGTCCTACGAGCAGTACTTC.